This T cell receptor (beta chain) was found in a study of T cells after yellow fever vaccination. Study-level information: Fractions containing few cells were prepared with SMART-Seq v4 Ultra Low Input.

5'RACE template switching generated TCR cDNA, adding a universal primer site and UMIs. TCRdb redid the calling of the 5' RACE reads with MiXCR, one entry per CDR3 protein. The sample holds around 530,000 distinct CDR3 sequences, around 17% seen once. This clonotype was counted between two and nine times. Its antigen is as yet unknown. General study findings and limits: Weaker, the secondary response peaked sooner, at day 5 versus 15. Subsequent booster samples again held most clones from primary vaccination (96% CD4, 85% to 90% CD8).

Trimming pared 0 bases from V and 0 bases from J, leaving 10 bases between. The germline gives CDR1 SGHRS, CDR2 YFSETQ. This CDR3 has 17 amino acids. The receptor comes from a man in his late teens or twenties who received the YFV17D yellow fever vaccine. The material was PBMCs, obtained around 5 days after the first yellow fever vaccination. The chain joins TRBV5-1 to TRBJ2-6, with a weak D call TRBD1 (6 bases). CDR3 amino acids: CASSLAQGNSGANVLTF. In nucleotides, the CDR3 is TGCGCCAGCAGCTTGGCACAGGGCAACTCTGGGGCCAACGTCCTGACTTTC.